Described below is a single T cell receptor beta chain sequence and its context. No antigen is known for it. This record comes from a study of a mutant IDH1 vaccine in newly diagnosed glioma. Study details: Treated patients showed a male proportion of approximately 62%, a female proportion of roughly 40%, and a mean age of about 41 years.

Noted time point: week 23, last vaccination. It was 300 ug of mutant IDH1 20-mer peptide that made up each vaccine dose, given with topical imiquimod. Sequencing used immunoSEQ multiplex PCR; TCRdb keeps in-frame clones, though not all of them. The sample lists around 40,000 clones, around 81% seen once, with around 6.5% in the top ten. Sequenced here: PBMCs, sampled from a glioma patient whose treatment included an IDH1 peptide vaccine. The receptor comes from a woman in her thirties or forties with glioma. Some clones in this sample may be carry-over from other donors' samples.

The CDR3 region is CASSPRTGSDTQYF. The DNA of the CDR3 is TGTGCCAGCAGCCCTCGGACAGGCTCCGATACGCAGTATTTT. J is TRBJ2-3 and V is TRBV9; 7 positions match TRBD1. This CDR3 is built from 14 residues. CDR1 and CDR2 from the germline V gene are SGDLS and YYNGEE. Unmatched junction bases numbered 8, after V lost 4 bases and J lost 6 bases.